This T cell receptor (beta chain) was identified in a study of cytomegalovirus exposure and HLA in healthy donors. The study ran its PCR with 60 Vbeta and 13 Jbeta primers. Sequenced by immunoSEQ multiplex PCR; TCRdb stores in-frame clones only, minus some. The table for this sample gives around 200,000 clones. CDR3 length equals 14 residues. CDR1 is LNHDA and CDR2 is SQIVND in the germline V gene (reference sequence). V dropped 9 bases and J dropped 4 bases, with 19 bases sitting between them. Remarks on this clone: What it recognizes is unknown.

Findings of the study overall: A missense variant in DCLRE1C was later tied to TCR beta V- and J-gene trimming. Common viral pathogens seemed to be connected with several of the most significant clusters, according to a later analysis. In a later analysis, the majority of CMV-associated beta chains seemingly showed HLA restriction. Most TCR sequences proved rare, with some public TCRs found in many donors.

This TCR was sampled from a girl between 2 and 10 years old in good health and CMV-seropositive. The chain has TRBV19 and TRBJ2-7; possibly TRBD2 for D (5 bases). Source material: PBMCs. The CDR3 DNA sequence: TGTGCCAGCGCGACCGGGGATAGGATATACGAGCAGTACTTC. This encodes CASATGDRIYEQYF.